The following is a T cell receptor beta chain sequence with its context. Antigen: not known. Other nucleotide sequences from this sample produce the same CDR3. This entry comes from a study of T cell responses to AZD1222 COVID-19 vaccine. Germline V gene sequence: CDR1 MRHNA, CDR2 SNTAGT. The CDR3 length is 15 residues. Losses at the gene ends were 6 bases for V and 1 base for J; bases not matched to a gene: 4. Measured with immunoSEQ multiplex PCR; TCRdb has only the in-frame clones, and not every one. The table has approximately 190,000 clones, 85% to 95% seen once; the top ten hold about 1.2%. Study-level findings and limits: CD4 TCRs covered the whole spike, strongest at regions 160-218 and 743-854. Reportedly, nearly half the spike-specific TCRs target unmutated variant regions. AZD1222 recipients seropositive at baseline numbered only five to seven. Increased Spike-specific TCR breadth and depth were observed after two AZD1222 doses.

Sequencing used peripheral blood, obtained on day 0 of AZD1222 vaccination. The origin of this receptor is an adult in good health. The chain combines TRBV6-4 with TRBJ2-3, with 10 positions matching TRBD2. The chain's CDR3 is CASSLTSGGTDTQYF. CDR3 nucleotides: TGTGCCAGCAGCCTTACTAGCGGGGGCACAGATACGCAGTATTTT.